This T cell receptor beta chain was identified in a study of human T cells and chemical hapten exposure. Study as a whole: The variation in per-sample TCR yields arose mainly from small differences in pooled library volumes. Study findings and constraints: TCRs at a frequency above 1 in 1000 stayed unchanged with DPC sensitization.

Unseparated into fractions, whole blood served as the source from which total RNA was extracted. Germline V gene data show CDR1 as SNHLY and CDR2 as FYNNEI. The V gene end was trimmed by 6 bases and the J gene end by 2 bases; junction bases not matched to a gene: 9. The CDR3 is made up of 16 amino acids. TCRdb recomputed calls from the 5' RACE reads with MiXCR, one row per CDR3 protein. The profile covers more than 75,000 distinct CDR3 sequences, with approximately 15% appearing a single time and 6.8% taken by the ten largest. Details on this clonotype: Its antigen is as yet unknown.

The TCR sequence derives from a female donor in good health. The rearrangement links TRBV2 to TRBJ2-1; TRBD2 aligns across 8 bases. CDR3 nucleotide sequence: TGTGCCAGCAGGAACCGGGCGGGGGGAACCTACAATGAGCAGTTCTTC. Translating gives CASRNRAGGTYNEQFF.